This T cell receptor (beta chain) derives from a study of naive and memory T cell subsets. Four subsets defined by CD45RA and CD27 were sorted after CD3, CD4, CD8 and live/dead staining. Study-wide results and caveats: Possibly reflecting memory cells re-expressing CD45RA, a few larger clonotypes occurred in naive repertoires, especially CD8. From naive to CM, EM and EMRA, diversity decreased and Gini increased.

The beta constant-region primer was an equimolar mix of two oligonucleotides covering TRBC1 and TRBC2. Nested alpha and beta constant-region primers with the SP2 primer drove four PCR rounds on ligated cDNA. One entry per CDR3 protein, called by TCRdb with MiXCR from the UMI-ligation and nested PCR reads. This sample yields over 100,000 distinct CDR3 sequences, of which around 15% are seen a single time; approximately 2.8% belongs to the top ten. Many counts were recorded for this clonotype. The antigen remains undetermined. Trimming took 6 bases from V and 2 from J, leaving 24 bases between them. CDR1 DFQATT and CDR2 SNEGSKA come from the germline V gene (reference sequence). The CDR3 contains 17 residues.

The sample comprised naive CD8+ T cells from blood. The clonotype comes from a human donor in good health. The gene calls are TRBV20-1 and TRBJ2-3; weak D call: TRBD2 (6 bases). CDR3 nucleotides: TGCAGTGCCCATCGACTAGTTCCCAACCTACCCACAGATACGCAGTATTTT. Residues: CSAHRLVPNLPTDTQYF.